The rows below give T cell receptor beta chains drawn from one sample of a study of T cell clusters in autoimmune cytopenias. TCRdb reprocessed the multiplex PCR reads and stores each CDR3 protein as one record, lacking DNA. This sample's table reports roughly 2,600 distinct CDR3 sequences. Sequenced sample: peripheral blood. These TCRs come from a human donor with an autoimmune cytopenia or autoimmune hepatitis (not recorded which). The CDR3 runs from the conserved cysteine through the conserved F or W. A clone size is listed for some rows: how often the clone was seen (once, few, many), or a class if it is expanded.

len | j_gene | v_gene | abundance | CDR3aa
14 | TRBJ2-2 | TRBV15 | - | CATSRMSGPGELFF
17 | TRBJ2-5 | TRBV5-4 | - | CASSLGLAGGPGETQYF
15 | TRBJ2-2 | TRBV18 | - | CASSPQREIAGELFF
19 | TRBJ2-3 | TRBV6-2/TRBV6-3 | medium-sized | CASRGRTGLAGVTTDTQYF
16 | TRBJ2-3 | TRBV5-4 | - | CASSLGSGSAVDTQYF
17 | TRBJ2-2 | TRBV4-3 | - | CASSHYRGGINTGELFF
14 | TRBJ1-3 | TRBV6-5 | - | CASGTGGRRNTIYF
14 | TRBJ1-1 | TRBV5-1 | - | CASSLGTTGYEAFF
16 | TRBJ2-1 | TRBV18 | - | CASSPLAGADYNEQFF
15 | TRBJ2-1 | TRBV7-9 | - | CASSSGLAGVNEQFF
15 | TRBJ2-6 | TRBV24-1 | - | CATSDTGAGANVLTF
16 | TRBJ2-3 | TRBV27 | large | CASGSTDRGLGNTQYF